The T cell receptor beta chain under discussion was sequenced for a study of T cell responses to AZD1222 COVID-19 vaccine. Overall study results and limits: There were vaccine-associated CD4 TCRs across spike, dominant at 160-218 and 743-854. Of the AZD1222 recipients, only five to seven were seropositive at baseline. Donors were largely white British and mainly female; clonal diversity was possibly underestimated.

CDR1 and CDR2 (germline): GTSNPN, SVGIG (reference sequence). V was pared by 5 bases and J by 6 bases, with 5 bases between. The CDR3 is 10 residues long. For this clone: The antigen is undetermined.

The table came from immunoSEQ multiplex PCR; TCRdb's copy has only in-frame clones and leaves some out. There are 90,000 to 120,000 clones in the sample; 70% to 90% occur only once, and 6.6% lies in the top ten. The sample was peripheral blood, taken on day 0 of AZD1222 vaccination. This clonotype was sampled from an adult in good health. This rearrangement joins TRBV30 to TRBJ2-1, with D perhaps being TRBD1 or TRBD2 (5 bases each). The CDR3 sequence: CAWGGNEQFF. The CDR3 DNA follows: TGTGCCTGGGGGGGCAATGAGCAGTTCTTC. Variable domain in full (rest from reference TRBV30 and TRBJ2-1): SQTIHQWPATLVQPVGSPLSLECTVEGTSNPNLYWYRQAAGRGLQLLFYSVGIGQISSEVPQNLSASRPQDRQFILSSKKLLLSDSGFYLCAWGGNEQFFGPGTRLTVL.